Listed below are T cell receptor beta chains from one sample, sequenced in a study of T cell responses to AZD1222 COVID-19 vaccine. Assay: immunoSEQ multiplex PCR; the TCRdb copy retains only in-frame clones and omits some. The repertoire has about 150,000 clones, approximately 91% of them found once; the top ten carry approximately 1.6%. Sequenced material: peripheral blood, taken 28 days after the second AZD1222 dose. Receptors were obtained from an adult who received the AZD1222 COVID-19 vaccine. The CDR3 runs from the conserved cysteine through the conserved F or W. A D gene is named only where the DNA matches it firmly. A clone size is listed for some rows: how often the clone was seen (once, few, many), or a class if it is expanded.

d_call | j_call | v_call | clone_size | cdr3_aa | cdr3_nt
NA | TRBJ2-1 | TRBV4-2 | NA | CASSRRTMGRVNEQFF | TGTGCCAGCAGCCGTAGAACCATGGGGAGAGTCAATGAGCAGTTCTTC
TRBD1 | TRBJ2-3 | TRBV6-5 | NA | CASSYPGQGADTQYF | TGTGCCAGCAGTTACCCCGGACAGGGGGCTGATACGCAGTATTTT
TRBD2 | TRBJ2-2 | TRBV9 | NA | CASSIPNEPRGDFKTGELFF | TGTGCCAGCAGCATCCCTAATGAACCGCGGGGGGACTTTAAAACCGGGGAGCTGTTTTTT
NA | TRBJ1-2 | TRBV29-1 | NA | CSVAEGGGYTF | TGCAGCGTTGCGGAGGGAGGCGGCTACACCTTC
NA | TRBJ1-1 | TRBV7-9 | NA | CASSLDDRKNAEAFF | TGTGCCAGCAGCTTAGATGACAGGAAAAACGCTGAAGCTTTCTTT
NA | TRBJ1-1 | TRBV6-5 | NA | CASSRRGTEAFF | TGTGCCAGCAGCCGCAGGGGCACTGAAGCTTTCTTT
NA | TRBJ2-1 | TRBV24-1 | NA | CATSDNQVYNEQFF | TGTGCCACCAGTGACAACCAGGTATACAATGAGCAGTTCTTC
TRBD2 | TRBJ2-3 | TRBV4-2 | NA | CASSRPGLAGGVSTDTQYF | TGTGCCAGCAGCCGGCCGGGACTAGCGGGGGGCGTCAGCACAGATACGCAGTATTTT
NA | TRBJ1-6 | TRBV6-5 | once | CASSYWGGVGSPLHF | TGTGCCAGCAGTTACTGGGGAGGGGTGGGCTCACCCCTCCACTTT
NA | TRBJ1-1 | TRBV7-9 | NA | CASSLGGSDTEAFF | TGTGCCAGCAGCTTAGGAGGTTCGGACACTGAAGCTTTCTTT
TRBD2 | TRBJ2-5 | TRBV30 | NA | CAWSATLAGGPRETQYF | TGTGCCTGGAGTGCCACACTAGCGGGGGGGCCGCGGGAGACCCAGTACTTC
NA | TRBJ1-5 | TRBV19 | NA | CASSINRRENQPQHF | TGTGCCAGTAGTATTAACCGACGGGAAAATCAGCCCCAGCATTTT
NA | TRBJ1-1 | TRBV19 | NA | CASRDLLGIEAFF | TGTGCCAGTAGAGACCTCCTCGGGATTGAAGCTTTCTTT
NA | TRBJ1-1 | TRBV19 | NA | CASTPGGNTEAFF | TGTGCCAGTACCCCCGGGGGGAACACTGAAGCTTTCTTT
NA | TRBJ1-3 | TRBV27 | NA | CASSLQGGDTIYF | TGTGCCAGCAGTTTGCAAGGGGGTGACACCATATATTTT
NA | TRBJ1-2 | TRBV2 | NA | CASSAGGLVNYGYTF | TGTGCCAGCAGTGCCGGGGGCCTCGTCAACTATGGCTACACCTTC
TRBD2 | TRBJ2-2 | TRBV4-1 | NA | CASSLSGLAGGFVPGELFF | TGCGCCAGCAGCCTCTCGGGACTAGCGGGGGGGTTTGTTCCCGGGGAGCTGTTTTTT
NA | TRBJ2-5 | TRBV11-2 | NA | CASTLITGAETQYF | TGTGCCAGCACCTTAATTACTGGGGCAGAGACCCAGTACTTC
NA | TRBJ2-7 | TRBV10-3 | NA | CAISESLRYEQYF | TGTGCCATCAGTGAGTCGTTACGCTACGAGCAGTACTTC
NA | TRBJ1-3 | TRBV7-9 | NA | CASSPGLGRGSGNTIYF | TGTGCCAGCAGCCCAGGGTTGGGGCGTGGTTCTGGAAACACCATATATTTT
NA | TRBJ2-7 | TRBV6-5 | NA | CASSYRQGSSYEQYF | TGTGCCAGCAGTTACCGGCAGGGGAGCTCCTACGAGCAGTACTTC
NA | TRBJ1-2 | TRBV18 | NA | CASSPNGGRYGYTF | TGTGCCAGCTCACCGAACGGGGGGCGGTATGGCTACACCTTC
NA | TRBJ2-1 | TRBV13 | once | CASSSFSGGGIANEQFF | TGTGCCAGCAGCTCATTCTCGGGGGGCGGGATTGCCAATGAGCAGTTCTTC
NA | TRBJ1-1 | TRBV3-1/TRBV3-2 | few | CASSQSATEAFF | TGTGCCAGCAGCCAATCGGCGACCGAAGCTTTCTTT
NA | TRBJ1-2 | TRBV6-5 | NA | CASSYRVPVEGYTF | TGTGCCAGCAGTTACAGGGTTCCTGTTGAGGGCTACACCTTC
NA | TRBJ1-4 | TRBV27 | NA | CASSSYRDANEKLFF | TGTGCCAGCAGCAGCTACAGGGATGCTAATGAAAAACTGTTTTTT
NA | TRBJ1-2 | TRBV18 | NA | CASSPTRTTGVNYGYTF | TGTGCCAGCTCACCGACCAGAACGACAGGAGTAAACTATGGCTACACCTTC
NA | TRBJ1-5 | TRBV12-3/TRBV12-4 | once | CASSPPPGAPQHF | TGTGCCAGCAGTCCGCCCCCCGGGGCACCCCAGCATTTT
NA | TRBJ1-2 | TRBV19 | NA | CASSMRGGRLGYGYTF | TGTGCCAGTAGTATGCGGGGAGGACGGCTGGGCTATGGCTACACCTTC
TRBD1 | TRBJ2-2 | TRBV5-1 | NA | CASSGTEANTGELFF | TGCGCCAGCAGCGGGACAGAGGCGAACACCGGGGAGCTGTTTTTT
NA | TRBJ2-7 | TRBV6-2/TRBV6-3 | NA | CASSTVYEQYF | TGTGCCAGCAGTACCGTCTACGAGCAGTACTTC
TRBD1 | TRBJ1-2 | TRBV2 | few | CASTIDRVGYTF | TGTGCCAGCACCATTGACAGGGTTGGCTACACCTTC
NA | TRBJ2-1 | TRBV3-1/TRBV3-2 | NA | CASSPSRTVKFF | TGTGCCAGCAGCCCCTCCCGGACAGTGAAGTTCTTC
NA | TRBJ1-1 | TRBV7-3 | NA | CASSLYMNTEAFF | TGTGCCAGCAGCCTATACATGAACACTGAAGCTTTCTTT
NA | TRBJ1-2 | TRBV4-1 | NA | CASSQEKGLSYGYTF | TGCGCCAGCAGCCAAGAAAAGGGACTTTCTTATGGCTACACCTTC
TRBD1 | TRBJ2-2 | TRBV3-1/TRBV3-2 | few | CAGLDRASSNTGELFF | TGTGCCGGCCTGGACAGGGCGTCTTCGAACACCGGGGAGCTGTTTTTT
TRBD2 | TRBJ2-1 | TRBV2 | NA | CASSGGGRALSYNEQFF | TGTGCCAGCAGTGGGGGCGGGAGAGCCCTCTCCTACAATGAGCAGTTCTTC
NA | TRBJ2-1 | TRBV7-9 | few | CASSRGQGDVNEQFF | TGTGCCAGCAGCCGTGGGCAGGGAGACGTGAATGAGCAGTTCTTC
NA | TRBJ2-3 | TRBV30 | NA | CAWSPGLPTDTQYF | TGTGCCTGGAGTCCGGGACTTCCAACAGATACGCAGTATTTT
TRBD2 | TRBJ2-1 | TRBV7-9 | NA | CASSLEGLVGEQFF | TGTGCCAGCAGCTTAGAGGGACTAGTGGGTGAGCAGTTCTTC
TRBD1 | TRBJ1-5 | TRBV5-1 | NA | CASSLEQGSLGGPQHF | TGCGCCAGCAGCTTGGAACAGGGGTCGCTGGGTGGGCCCCAGCATTTT
NA | TRBJ1-6 | TRBV6-5 | NA | CASSYSGHHNSPLHF | TGTGCCAGCAGTTACTCTGGACACCATAATTCACCCCTCCACTTT
NA | TRBJ2-1 | TRBV28 | NA | CASNIPGTGTNYNEQFF | TGTGCCAGCAACATACCAGGGACCGGGACCAATTACAATGAGCAGTTCTTC
NA | TRBJ1-5 | TRBV7-9 | few | CASSPQGTSNQPQHF | TGTGCCAGCAGCCCCCAGGGAACTAGCAATCAGCCCCAGCATTTT
NA | TRBJ1-5 | TRBV28 | once | CASRFNRLGNQPQHF | TGTGCCAGCAGGTTTAACAGGCTAGGCAATCAGCCCCAGCATTTT
TRBD1 | TRBJ1-1 | TRBV2 | NA | CARLEQGAGAEAFF | TGTGCCAGGTTAGAGCAGGGGGCTGGCGCTGAAGCTTTCTTT
NA | TRBJ1-2 | TRBV7-2 | NA | CASSLEQGLLYGYTF | TGTGCCAGCAGCTTAGAACAGGGATTACTCTATGGCTACACCTTC
NA | TRBJ2-3 | TRBV7-3 | NA | CASSLGPFSTDTQYF | TGTGCCAGCAGCTTAGGACCCTTTAGCACAGATACGCAGTATTTT
NA | TRBJ2-4 | TRBV18 | NA | CASSNSEGAKNIQYF | TGTGCCAGCTCTAATTCCGAAGGGGCCAAAAACATTCAGTACTTC
NA | TRBJ2-1 | TRBV7-8 | NA | CASSLYFTASGNEQFF | TGTGCCAGCAGCTTATATTTCACCGCCTCCGGCAATGAGCAGTTCTTC
NA | TRBJ2-1 | TRBV5-1 | NA | CASYKTYTGAEQFF | TGCGCCAGCTACAAGACTTATACGGGAGCTGAGCAGTTCTTC
NA | TRBJ1-5 | TRBV7-8 | NA | CASSLVGGARNQPQHF | TGTGCCAGCAGCCTAGTAGGAGGGGCGCGTAATCAGCCCCAGCATTTT
TRBD1 | TRBJ2-7 | TRBV30 | NA | CAWSIGQVVKERGYF | TGTGCCTGGAGTATCGGACAGGTTGTAAAGGAGCGTGGGTACTTC